The 25 T cell receptor beta chains in this list originate from one sample, sequenced in a study of T cells in Graves' hyperthyroidism and ophthalmopathy. RNA transcripts were the template for amplifying TCR beta CDR3 regions. First-round RT-PCR targeting the TCR CDR3 was performed with the HTBI primer set. TCRdb recomputed calls from the multiplex PCR reads with MiXCR, one row per CDR3 protein. The table lists 250,000 to 300,000 distinct CDR3 sequences, roughly 14% of them singletons, with almost 8% in the top ten. Sequencing was performed on blood. The receptors were sampled from a woman in her twenties or thirties with Graves' hyperthyroidism that later progressed to Graves' ophthalmopathy.

The V and J genes are TRBV5-1 and TRBJ1-4, with TRBD1 as a possible D gene (5 bases). V was pared by 3 bases and J by 8 bases, with 11 bases between. The CDR3 sequence is 13 residues long. Germline V gene data show CDR1 as SGHRS and CDR2 as YFSETQ. The CDR3 is CASSSVGEEKLFF. CDR3 bases: TGCGCCAGCAGCTCGGTAGGGGAGGAAAAACTGTTTTTT.

This clonotype occurred many times. The chain links TRBV7-3 to TRBJ2-3, with 8 bases identical to TRBD1. Germline values: CDR1 SGHTA, CDR2 FQGTGA. CDR3 length equals 15 residues. The ends lost 4 bases at V and 1 base at J; junction bases unmatched: 4. CDR3 sequence reads: CASSSTGQGTDTQYF. The CDR3 coding sequence is TGTGCCAGCAGCTCGACGGGACAGGGCACAGATACGCAGTATTTT.

V gene TRBV6-5 combines with J gene TRBJ2-2, with D possibly being TRBD1 or TRBD2 (6 bases each). V lost 2 bases, J lost 1 base, and 8 bases lay in between. The CDR3 length is 15 residues. Germline CDR1 is MNHEY and CDR2 is SVGAGI. The CDR3 DNA reads as TGTGCCAGCAGTTACGCGGGACAGAACACCGGGGAGCTGTTTTTT. It codes for CASSYAGQNTGELFF.

This clonotype has ten or more counts. The CDR3 coding sequence is TGTGCCAGCAGCCCCGGGGCTATGAAGAGCTCCTACAATGAGCAGTTCTTC. Encoded protein: CASSPGAMKSSYNEQFF. V usage is TRBV3-1 and J usage is TRBJ2-1; D may match TRBD1 or TRBD2 (5 bases each). The CDR3 totals 17 residues. V was trimmed by 4 bases and J by 0 bases, leaving 16 bases between them. Germline CDR1 is LGHDT and CDR2 is YNNKEL (reference sequence).

This clonotype was seen ten or more times. The rearrangement uses TRBV9 and TRBJ1-1; weak D call: TRBD1 (5 bases). CDR3 length: 14 amino acids. Trimming shortened V by 1 base and J by 3 bases, and 10 bases separated the two germline ends. Germline CDR1 is SGDLS and CDR2 is YYNGEE. The CDR3, as DNA: TGTGCCAGCAGCGTATCCGGGGGGGACACTGAAGCTTTCTTT. Residues: CASSVSGGDTEAFF.

This clonotype occurred a few times. The rearrangement links TRBV19 to TRBJ1-1; D is ambiguous. CDR3 length equals 13 residues. V lost 4 bases and J 0 bases, leaving 6 bases between the germline ends. Germline CDR1 reads LNHDA; CDR2 reads SQIVND (reference sequence). This chain's CDR3 is CASSKGLNTEAFF. CDR3 nucleotides: TGTGCCAGTAGTAAGGGATTGAACACTGAAGCTTTCTTT.

The rearrangement joins TRBV10-3 to TRBJ2-7; 7 bases match TRBD1. V lost 6 bases to trimming and J lost 6 bases; unmatched junction nucleotides: 8. Germline CDR1 is ENHRY and CDR2 is SYGVKD. This CDR3 has 13 residues. CDR3 protein: CAISTDRVGEQYF. The CDR3 DNA is TGTGCCATCAGCACCGACAGGGTTGGCGAGCAGTACTTC.

This clonotype has ten or more counts. The rearrangement joins TRBV28 to TRBJ2-2; TRBD1 matches at 10 bases. J lost 5 bases, V lost 3 bases, and 6 bases had no gene match. This CDR3 contains 16 residues. Germline V gene sequence: CDR1 MDHEN, CDR2 SYDVKM. The CDR3 DNA reads TGTGCCAGCAGTTTCCACCGGGACAGGGGAACCGGGGAGCTGTTTTTT. The encoded protein is CASSFHRDRGTGELFF.

In this sample, this clonotype turned up many times. V usage is TRBV5-1 and J usage is TRBJ2-1, with D possibly matching TRBD2 (6 bases). V lost 1 base, J lost 8 bases, and 13 bases lay in between. The germline V gene encodes CDR1 SGHRS and CDR2 YFSETQ. The CDR3 contains 14 residues. For the CDR3, the DNA is TGCGCCAGCAGCTTGAATCACGGGGGTGATGAGCAGTTCTTC. Translating it yields CASSLNHGGDEQFF.

At least ten counts were recorded for this clonotype. The gene calls are TRBV7-8 and TRBJ2-2, with D possibly TRBD1 on 5 matching bases. V was clipped by 5 bases and J by 8 bases, with 9 bases between them. CDR3 length equals 12 residues. Looked up from germline, CDR1 is SGHVS and CDR2 is FQNEAQ. The CDR3 spells CASSPREGELFF. The CDR3 DNA is TGTGCCAGCAGCCCCAGGGAAGGGGAGCTGTTTTTT.

The CDR3 nucleotides read TGTGCCAGCACCCCAGGCAGGATAAGCTCCTACGAGCAGTACTTC. Its translation is CASTPGRISSYEQYF. The chain carries TRBV28 and TRBJ2-7; no clear D. Germline loops: CDR1 MDHEN, CDR2 SYDVKM. The CDR3 is made up of 15 amino acids. Trimming removed 7 bases at V and 0 bases at J, with 16 bases between. The full variable domain, rest sourced from reference TRBV28 and TRBJ2-7, is DVKVTQSSRYLVKRTGEKVFLECVQDMDHENMFWYRQDPGLGLRLIYFSYDVKMKEKGDIPEGYSVSREKKERFSLILESASTNQTSMYLCASTPGRISSYEQYFGPGTRLTVT.

This clonotype was detected many times. The chain links TRBV3-1 to TRBJ1-2; TRBD1 is a possible D gene (6 bases). CDR3 size: 12 residues. Germline V gene data show CDR1 as LGHDT and CDR2 as YNNKEL (reference sequence). V dropped 8 bases and J dropped 6 bases, with 13 bases sitting between them. This CDR3 is CASALGGNGYTF. DNA for the CDR3: TGTGCCAGCGCGCTGGGGGGCAATGGCTACACCTTC. Full variable domain (outside the CDR3, taken from reference TRBV3-1 and TRBJ1-2): DTAVSQTPKYLVTQMGNDKSIKCEQNLGHDTMYWYKQDSKKFLKIMFSYNNKELIINETVPNRFSPKSPDKAHLNLHINSLELGDSAVYFCASALGGNGYTFGSGTRLTVV.

This clonotype has ten or more counts. The chain joins TRBV7-9 to TRBJ2-3; TRBD1 might be the D (6 bases). V lost 5 bases, J lost 3 bases, and 12 bases lay in between. The CDR3 has 14 amino acids. Germline-derived CDR1 and CDR2 are SEHNR and FQNEAQ (reference sequence). DNA of the CDR3: TGTGCCAGCAGCCTTACGACAGGAACAGATACGCAGTATTTT. Translation: CASSLTTGTDTQYF.

Note on this clonotype: One junction end disagrees with the germline gene, perhaps due to a read error. V usage is TRBV5-1 and J usage is TRBJ2-5; 10 bases line up with TRBD1. The CDR3 length is 14 residues. CDR1 and CDR2 (germline): SGHRS, YFSETQ. CDR3 in amino acids: CVSSMGTGVFGQYF. The CDR3 bases are TGCGTCAGCAGTATGGGGACAGGGGTTTTCGGCCAGTACTTC.

The J gene is TRBJ2-7, the V gene TRBV4-3; D perhaps matches TRBD2 (6 bases). V was clipped by 1 base and J by 5 bases, with 15 bases between them. The germline V gene encodes CDR1 LGHNA and CDR2 YSLEER. There are 15 residues in the CDR3. The CDR3 sequence: CASSQVPGVPHEQYF. As DNA, the CDR3 is TGCGCCAGCAGCCAAGTCCCGGGAGTCCCCCACGAGCAGTACTTC.

In this sample, this clonotype turned up many times. The gene calls are TRBV7-9 and TRBJ2-3; 13 bases map to TRBD2. Germline V lookup: CDR1 SEHNR, CDR2 FQNEAQ (reference sequence). J gave up 4 bases and V 5 bases, and 6 bases lay outside the gene matches. This CDR3 is built from 16 residues. The CDR3 nucleotides read TGTGCCAGCAGCAAAAGCGGACTAGCGGGAGCAGATACGCAGTATTTT. Protein: CASSKSGLAGADTQYF.

The chain couples TRBV29-1 to TRBJ2-7; 10 nucleotides agree with TRBD1. CDR3 length equals 13 residues. V trimming: 3 bases; J trimming: 3 bases; junction bases outside the gene matches: 2. Germline loops: CDR1 SQVTM, CDR2 ANQGSEA. The DNA for the CDR3 is TGCAGCGTTGAGGGACAGGGGCACTACGAGCAGTACTTC. Its translation is CSVEGQGHYEQYF.

This clonotype was observed at least ten times. The J gene is TRBJ2-1, the V gene TRBV7-2; 9 positions match TRBD1. Per germline, CDR1 SGHTA and CDR2 FQGNSA. The ends lost 5 bases at V and 2 bases at J; junction bases unmatched: 7. The CDR3 length is 16 residues. The CDR3 region is CASSQRGQGTYNEQFF. As DNA, the CDR3 is TGTGCCAGCAGCCAGAGGGGACAGGGAACCTACAATGAGCAGTTCTTC.

In this sample, this clonotype turned up once. The rearrangement uses TRBV5-5 and TRBJ2-2, with 7 positions matching TRBD1. The trim removed 4 bases at V and 3 bases at J, leaving 6 bases unmatched. Germline CDR1 SGHKS, CDR2 YYEKEE (reference sequence). This CDR3 contains 15 residues. The CDR3 DNA is TGTGCCAGCAGCCCCCGGCAGGGGGACACCGGGGAGCTGTTTTTT. This translates into CASSPRQGDTGELFF. The full variable domain, completed using reference TRBV5-5 and TRBJ2-2, is DAGVTQSPTHLIKTRGQQVTLRCSPISGHKSVSWYQQVLGQGPQFIFQYYEKEERGRGNFPDRFSARQFPNYSSELNVNALLLGDSALYLCASSPRQGDTGELFFGEGSRLTVL.

This clonotype appeared many times. The CDR3 nucleotides are TGTGCCAGCAGTTTTTGGGCAGGAACTGTGAATAATTCACCCCTCCACTTT. Amino acids: CASSFWAGTVNNSPLHF. The V call is TRBV28, the J call TRBJ1-6; D gene unclear. The V gene's germline CDR1 is MDHEN and CDR2 SYDVKM. The CDR3 has 17 residues. The V end was cut by 3 bases, the J end by 5 bases, with 17 bases between.

The chain joins TRBV5-4 to TRBJ2-6, with 9 positions matching TRBD1. From germline, CDR1 is SGHNT and CDR2 YYREEE (reference sequence). The CDR3 runs to 17 residues. V gave up 4 bases and J gave up 4 bases; unmatched junction bases: 9. The CDR3 sequence: CASSGGTGSPGANVLTF. The CDR3 DNA reads as TGTGCCAGCAGCGGCGGGACAGGGTCGCCAGGGGCCAACGTCCTGACTTTC.

The chain links TRBV15 to TRBJ1-1, with D unclear. Trimming removed 5 bases at V and 1 base at J, with 8 bases between. Per the germline V gene, CDR1 is LNHNV and CDR2 is YYDKDF (reference sequence). The CDR3 has 13 residues. The CDR3 DNA is TGTGCCACCAGCGGATACAAGAACACTGAAGCTTTCTTT. Amino acid sequence: CATSGYKNTEAFF.

The gene calls are TRBV29-1 and TRBJ2-1, with D perhaps matching TRBD2 (6 bases). Trimming took off 4 bases at V and 8 bases at J, with 24 bases between the two ends. The CDR3 has 16 amino acids. Germline CDR1 is SQVTM and CDR2 is ANQGSEA. The CDR3 here is CSVGSRDGLNIHEQFF. CDR3 in DNA: TGCAGCGTTGGGTCTAGGGACGGACTAAATATCCATGAGCAGTTCTTC.

This clonotype was picked up a small number of times. The V and J genes are TRBV7-8 and TRBJ2-2; the match to TRBD1 covers 9 bases. V shed 5 bases, J shed 6 bases, and the junction held 4 bases outside the gene matches. The CDR3 is made up of 14 amino acids. In germline, CDR1 is SGHVS, CDR2 FQNEAQ. CDR3 sequence (DNA): TGTGCCAGCAGCCGGGACAGGGCCGCCGGGGAGCTGTTTTTT. Its protein product is CASSRDRAAGELFF.

Many counts were recorded for this clonotype. The chain joins TRBV7-2 to TRBJ2-7, with D unclear. CDR1 is SGHTA, CDR2 FQGNSA, per germline. V gave up 3 bases and J gave up 3 bases, with 9 bases separating them. The CDR3 is made up of 13 amino acids. The chain's CDR3 is CASSLERHYEQYF. The DNA of the CDR3 is TGTGCCAGCAGCTTGGAACGGCACTACGAGCAGTACTTC.